This entry lists 23 T cell receptor beta chains sequenced from one sample in a study of radiation and T cells in renal cell carcinoma. Assay used: immunoSEQ multiplex PCR; TCRdb lists only in-frame clones, some missing. The sample has some 44,000 clones, roughly 82% seen once; the top ten hold 27%. Time point of the sample: blood 4 weeks post-SBRT, at nephrectomy. Treatment denoted: 15 Gy SBRT to primary tumor, nephrectomy 4 weeks later. Sequences were derived from blood, sampled from a patient whose treatment included radiotherapy and nephrectomy. The receptors here all came from a woman in her 70s with renal cell carcinoma.

This clone was observed a handful of times. This chain connects TRBV4-1 to TRBJ1-1, with D uncertain. The CDR3 spans 17 residues. V was shortened by 1 base and J by 1 base, with 16 bases between the two germline ends. Germline V gene lookup returns CDR1 MGHRA and CDR2 YSYEKL. The CDR3 DNA reads as TGCGCCAGCAGCCAAGTTAGCAGCAGGATGTCGAACACTGAAGCTTTCTTT. Translation: CASSQVSSRMSNTEAFF.

The CDR3 DNA follows: TGTGCCACCCCCGAAGTATCGGACACTGAAGCTTTCTTT. Amino acid sequence: CATPEVSDTEAFF. The gene calls are TRBV28 and TRBJ1-1; D not certain. Germline assignment: CDR1 MDHEN and CDR2 SYDVKM. Deletions cut 10 bases from V and 3 bases from J, with 15 bases between. The CDR3 spans 13 residues. Filled out from reference TRBV28 and TRBJ1-1, the complete variable domain reads DVKVTQSSRYLVKRTGEKVFLECVQDMDHENMFWYRQDPGLGLRLIYFSYDVKMKEKGDIPEGYSVSREKKERFSLILESASTNQTSMYLCATPEVSDTEAFFGQGTRLTVV.

The rearrangement joins TRBV5-1 to TRBJ2-5; D is possibly TRBD2 (6 bases). Trimming stripped 4 bases from V and 1 base from J, with 8 bases between. Looked up from germline, CDR1 is SGHRS and CDR2 is YFSETQ. CDR3 length equals 13 residues. As DNA, the CDR3 is TGCGCCAGCAGCCCGGGACTCCAAGAGACCCAGTACTTC. This sequence encodes CASSPGLQETQYF.

This sequence joins TRBV20-1 and TRBJ1-2, with D unresolved. Germline CDR1 is DFQATT and CDR2 is SNEGSKA (reference sequence). Trimming pared 5 bases from V and 8 bases from J, leaving 9 bases between. The CDR3 is 10 residues long. The CDR3 sequence is CSAPTFGYTF. The CDR3 nucleotides are TGCAGTGCTCCCACCTTCGGCTACACCTTC.

This chain connects TRBV5-1 to TRBJ1-1; D gene ambiguous. Germline-derived CDR1 and CDR2 are SGHRS and YFSETQ. Trimming took 2 bases from V and 5 from J, leaving 13 bases between them. CDR3 length: 14 residues. Here the CDR3 reads CASSFWEIGTEAFF. In DNA form, the CDR3 reads TGCGCCAGCAGCTTTTGGGAGATCGGAACTGAAGCTTTCTTT.

CDR3 in DNA: TGTGCCAGCAGCCCCCAGGGGGGCCACGAGCAGTACTTC. Protein: CASSPQGGHEQYF. The rearrangement joins TRBV13 to TRBJ2-7; D possibly corresponds to TRBD1 (7 bases). The germline gives CDR1 PRHDT, CDR2 FYEKMQ (reference sequence). V dropped 5 bases and J dropped 5 bases, with 13 bases sitting between them. The CDR3 totals 13 residues.

The chain couples TRBV7-2 to TRBJ1-1; D gene ambiguous. Looked up from germline, CDR1 is SGHTA and CDR2 is FQGNSA. This CDR3 comprises 14 residues. The V and J ends lost 6 bases and 4 bases respectively, with 15 bases between them. The CDR3 DNA is TGTGCCAGCAGTCGCCTTTTGGCGGGCACTGAAGCTTTCTTT. Encoded protein: CASSRLLAGTEAFF.

This chain uses TRBV5-4 with TRBJ2-3; TRBD2 agrees at 7 bases. The CDR3 runs to 16 residues. V shed 4 bases, J shed 2 bases, and the junction held 10 bases outside the gene matches. Looked up from germline, CDR1 is SGHNT and CDR2 is YYREEE (reference sequence). CDR3 in amino acids: CASSKTGEGFTDTQYF. Here the CDR3 DNA reads TGTGCCAGCAGCAAGACGGGGGAGGGATTCACAGATACGCAGTATTTT.

This rearrangement joins TRBV28 to TRBJ2-2; 9 nucleotides align to TRBD1. J was trimmed by 2 bases and V by 5 bases; bases with no gene match: 6. CDR3 length: 16 amino acids. Germline V gene lookup returns CDR1 MDHEN and CDR2 SYDVKM. CDR3 sequence: CASSTQGAVNTGELFF. CDR3 in DNA: TGTGCCAGCAGTACACAGGGGGCGGTAAACACCGGGGAGCTGTTTTTT.

The gene calls are TRBV2 and TRBJ1-5; no firm D call. V shed 6 bases and J shed 1 base, with 13 bases lying between them. The CDR3 sequence is 15 residues long. Germline V gives CDR1 SNHLY, CDR2 FYNNEI. This CDR3 reads CASSASSTSNQPQHF. CDR3 DNA: TGTGCCAGCAGCGCTTCCTCTACAAGCAATCAGCCCCAGCATTTT. The full variable domain, with the rest looked up from reference TRBV2 and TRBJ1-5, is EPEVTQTPSHQVTQMGQEVILRCVPISNHLYFYWYRQILGQKVEFLVSFYNNEISEKSEIFDDQFSVERPDGSNFTLKIRSTKLEDSAMYFCASSASSTSNQPQHFGDGTRLSIL.

J is TRBJ1-1 and V is TRBV18; D unresolved. The CDR3 is 13 amino acids. Trimming left V 8 bases short and J 5 bases short, with 15 bases between. From germline, CDR1 is KGHSH and CDR2 LQKENI. Here the CDR3 reads CASRTRFGTEAFF. The CDR3 nucleotides read TGTGCCAGCCGAACTCGGTTCGGGACTGAAGCTTTCTTT.

The chain couples TRBV10-1 to TRBJ1-6, with D unclear. V gave up 10 bases and J gave up 5 bases, with 12 bases separating them. Germline CDR1 WNHNN, CDR2 SYGVQD (reference sequence). CDR3 length equals 13 residues. Written as DNA, the CDR3 is TGCGCCACCTCGGGGAGCGATAATTCACCCCTCCACTTT. Encoded protein: CATSGSDNSPLHF.

The CDR3 sequence is CASSPGERAKNIQYF. The CDR3 coding sequence is TGTGCCAGCAGCCCTGGTGAACGGGCCAAAAACATTCAGTACTTC. The chain couples TRBV11-2 to TRBJ2-4; D call uncertain. Deletions cut 5 bases from V and 1 base from J, with 12 bases between. Germline V gene data show CDR1 as SGHAT and CDR2 as FQNNGV. There are 15 residues in the CDR3.

The chain joins TRBV7-3 to TRBJ2-2; 10 bases are shared with TRBD2. The CDR3 contains 16 residues. Trimming removed 5 bases from V and 7 bases from J; junction bases left unmatched: 10. Germline V gene lookup returns CDR1 SGHTA and CDR2 FQGTGA. CDR3 DNA sequence: TGTGCCAGCAGCCCGCATAGCGGGAGGACGGGCGGGGAGCTGTTTTTT. Translating it yields CASSPHSGRTGGELFF.

This chain joins TRBV9 and TRBJ2-1; either TRBD1 or TRBD2 may fit D (5 bases each). Germline CDR1 and CDR2: SGDLS and YYNGEE. Trimming left V 0 bases short and J 9 bases short, with 13 bases between. This CDR3 region has 14 residues. The CDR3 DNA sequence: TGTGCCAGCAGCGTAGCTACTTATGGGACTGAGCAGTTCTTC. It encodes CASSVATYGTEQFF.

The J gene is TRBJ1-5, the V gene TRBV6-6; TRBD1 matches 9 bases. The CDR3 sequence is 14 residues long. V lost 7 bases and J lost 6; bases outside the gene matches: 7. CDR1 is MNHNY, CDR2 SVGAGI, per germline (reference sequence). For the CDR3, the DNA is TGTGCCAGCACCCCGGGACAGGGCGGTCAGCCCCAGCATTTT. This codes for CASTPGQGGQPQHF.

Only a few counts were recorded for this clone. The chain employs TRBV14 and TRBJ2-2; D is undetermined. Germline V CDR1 and CDR2: SGHDN, FVKESK. Trimming removed 5 bases at V and 1 base at J, with 5 bases between. The CDR3 is 13 residues long. The CDR3 DNA reads TGTGCCAGCAGCTCCGGGAACACCGGGGAGCTGTTTTTT. It codes for CASSSGNTGELFF. The variable domain in full, with the rest retrieved from reference TRBV14 and TRBJ2-2, is EAGVTQFPSHSVIEKGQTVTLRCDPISGHDNLYWYRRVMGKEIKFLLHFVKESKQDESGMPNNRFLAERTGGTYSTLKVQPAELEDSGVYFCASSSGNTGELFFGEGSRLTVL.

The CDR3 region has the DNA TGTGCCAGCTCAGGCCCAGATGGAGGCTACACCTTC. Translated, it gives CASSGPDGGYTF. The V and J genes are TRBV6-6 and TRBJ1-2; no firm D call. CDR1 MNHNY and CDR2 SVGAGI come from the germline V gene (reference sequence). This CDR3 spans 12 amino acids. V was clipped by 8 bases and J by 8 bases, with 15 bases between them.

The chain has TRBV4-1 and TRBJ1-1; no firm D call. The CDR3 has 13 residues. Germline loops: CDR1 MGHRA, CDR2 YSYEKL. The V end was cut by 0 bases, the J end by 5 bases, with 7 bases between. The CDR3 DNA is TGCGCCAGCAGCCAAGATGGATGGACTGAAGCTTTCTTT. It yields the protein CASSQDGWTEAFF.

The genes are TRBV6-6 and TRBJ2-3; 7 nucleotides match TRBD2. V lost 4 bases and J lost 4; bases outside the gene matches: 5. Germline CDR1 reads MNHNY; CDR2 reads SVGAGI (reference sequence). The CDR3 is made up of 14 amino acids. The CDR3 is CASSWGLLPDTQYF. The CDR3, as DNA: TGTGCCAGCAGTTGGGGACTACTTCCAGATACGCAGTATTTT.

The chain has TRBV12-5 and TRBJ2-7; no clear D gene. The CDR3 has 17 amino acids. Germline-derived CDR1 and CDR2 are LGHNT and FRNRAP. Trimming removed 1 base at V and 2 bases at J, with 18 bases between. In DNA, the CDR3 is TGTGCTAGTGGTTTGGCCCTTGTCGGGTCTCCCCCCTACGAGCAGTACTTC. Amino acid sequence: CASGLALVGSPPYEQYF.

The CDR3: CASSSSGGDDTQYF. CDR3 sequence (DNA): TGTGCCAGCAGTTCCAGCGGGGGGGATGATACGCAGTATTTT. This chain links TRBV7-3 with TRBJ2-3; 10 nucleotides match TRBD2. Losses at the gene ends were 6 bases for V and 6 bases for J; bases not matched to a gene: 6. Germline assignment: CDR1 SGHTA and CDR2 FQGTGA. This CDR3 region has 14 residues.

This chain links TRBV2 with TRBJ2-2, with TRBD1 matching over 9 bases. Germline V gene sequence: CDR1 SNHLY, CDR2 FYNNEI. The CDR3 is 13 residues long. J lost 5 bases, V lost 7 bases, and 2 bases had no gene match. Here the CDR3 DNA reads TGTGCCAGCACCGGACAGGGGACCGGGGAGCTGTTTTTT. Encoded protein: CASTGQGTGELFF.